This TCR beta chain was recovered during a study of blood T cell repertoires in COVID-19. In the study overall: Acute and convalescent COVID-19 samples came from the United States, Italy and Spain. PBMCs, B-cell-depleted T cells, or T cells provided the cDNA or gDNA that made up the material.

As originally analysed: For nucleated cells, counts were estimated from reference gene primer amplification. Repertoires were generated with immunoSEQ multiplex PCR, while TCRdb's copy carries only in-frame clones and drops some. V, J and clone size reflect that table, while D and trimming were determined from the DNA. The repertoire holds about 33,000 clones, with about 91% as singletons. The trim removed 5 bases at V and 4 bases at J, leaving 7 bases unmatched. Germline V CDR1 and CDR2: MGHDK, SYGVNS. The CDR3 has 15 residues. The TCR was taken from a human donor with active COVID-19. The donor label of this sample is uncertain. The sequenced sample was peripheral blood. The chain links TRBV25-1 to TRBJ1-2; 10 nucleotides align to TRBD1. In DNA form, the CDR3 reads TGTGCCAGCAGTAACGGGGGACAGGGGTCCTATGGCTACACCTTC. It yields the protein CASSNGGQGSYGYTF.